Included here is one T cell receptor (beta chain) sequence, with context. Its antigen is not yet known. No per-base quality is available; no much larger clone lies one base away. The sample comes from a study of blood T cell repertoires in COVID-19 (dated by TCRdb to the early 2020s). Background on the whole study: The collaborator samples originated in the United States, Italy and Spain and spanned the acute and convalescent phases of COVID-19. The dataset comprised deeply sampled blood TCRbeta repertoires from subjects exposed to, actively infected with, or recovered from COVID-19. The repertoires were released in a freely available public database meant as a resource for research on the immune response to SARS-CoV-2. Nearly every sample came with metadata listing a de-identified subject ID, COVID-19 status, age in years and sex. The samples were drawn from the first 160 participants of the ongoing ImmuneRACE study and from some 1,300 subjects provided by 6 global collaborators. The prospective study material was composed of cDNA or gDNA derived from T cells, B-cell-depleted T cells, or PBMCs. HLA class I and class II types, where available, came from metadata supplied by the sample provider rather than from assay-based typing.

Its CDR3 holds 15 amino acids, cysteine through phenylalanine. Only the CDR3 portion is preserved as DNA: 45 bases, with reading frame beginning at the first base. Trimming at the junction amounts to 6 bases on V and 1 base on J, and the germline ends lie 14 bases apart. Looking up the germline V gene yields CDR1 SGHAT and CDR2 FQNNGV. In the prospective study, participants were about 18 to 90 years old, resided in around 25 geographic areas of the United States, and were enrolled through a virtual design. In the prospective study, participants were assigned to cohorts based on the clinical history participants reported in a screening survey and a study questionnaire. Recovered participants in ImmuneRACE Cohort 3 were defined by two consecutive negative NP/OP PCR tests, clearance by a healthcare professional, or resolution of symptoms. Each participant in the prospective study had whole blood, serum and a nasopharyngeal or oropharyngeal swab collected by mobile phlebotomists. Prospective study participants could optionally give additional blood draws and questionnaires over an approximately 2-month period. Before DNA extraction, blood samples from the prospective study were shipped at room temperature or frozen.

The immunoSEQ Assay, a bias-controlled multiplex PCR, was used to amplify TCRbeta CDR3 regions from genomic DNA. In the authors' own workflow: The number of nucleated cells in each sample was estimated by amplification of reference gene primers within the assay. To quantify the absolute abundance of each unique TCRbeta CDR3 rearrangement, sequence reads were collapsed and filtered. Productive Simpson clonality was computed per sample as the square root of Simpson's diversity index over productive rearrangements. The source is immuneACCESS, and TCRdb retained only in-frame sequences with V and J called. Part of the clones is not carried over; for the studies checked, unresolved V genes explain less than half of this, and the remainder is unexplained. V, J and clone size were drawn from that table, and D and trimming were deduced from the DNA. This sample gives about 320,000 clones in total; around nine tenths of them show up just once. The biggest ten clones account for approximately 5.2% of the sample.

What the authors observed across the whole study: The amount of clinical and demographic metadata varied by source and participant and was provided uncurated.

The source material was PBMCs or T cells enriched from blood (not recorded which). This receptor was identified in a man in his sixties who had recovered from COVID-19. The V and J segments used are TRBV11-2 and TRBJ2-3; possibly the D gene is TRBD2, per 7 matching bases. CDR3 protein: CASRGGGRGTDTQYF. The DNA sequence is TGTGCCAGCAGAGGGGGGGGCAGGGGCACAGATACGCAGTATTTT.